This TCR beta chain was sequenced for a study of blood T cell repertoires in COVID-19. About the study: Material from acute and convalescent COVID-19 was sourced from the United States, Italy and Spain.

This clone was found once. In the original workflow: Scientists estimated how many nucleated cells there were by amplifying reference gene primers. TCRdb's copy holds only in-frame clones and misses some; the assay was immunoSEQ multiplex PCR. That table supplies the V and J calls and clone size; D and trimming were determined from the DNA. The data hold roughly 100,000 clones, with more than 75% observed a single time. This CDR3 region has 17 residues. V lost 2 bases and J 4 bases, leaving 18 bases between the germline ends. CDR1 and CDR2 (germline): SGHTA, FQGTGA. The chain combines TRBV7-3 with TRBJ2-1; weak D call: TRBD2 (6 bases). The clonotype was recovered from a human donor in a cohort sampled during active COVID-19. Specimen: peripheral blood. CDR3: CASSLGYYSEGYNEQFF. The CDR3 region has the DNA TGTGCCAGCAGCTTAGGCTACTATTCGGAGGGTTACAATGAGCAGTTCTTC.